These 31 T cell receptor beta chains were sequenced from one sample in a study of cytomegalovirus exposure and HLA in healthy donors. 13 Jbeta primers and 60 Vbeta primers were used for the PCR. Clones were read by immunoSEQ multiplex PCR, and TCRdb kept only the in-frame ones, dropping some. This repertoire shows around 110,000 clones, about four fifths found once; its top ten account for about 3.8%. Sequencing used PBMCs. All receptors come from a woman younger than 45 in good health and CMV-seronegative.

V is TRBV11-3 and J is TRBJ2-1, with TRBD1 matching over 9 bases. The V gene end was trimmed by 3 bases and the J gene end by 1 base; junction bases not matched to a gene: 7. The germline CDR1 and CDR2 sequences are SGHNT and YENEEA. The CDR3 length is 17 residues. The chain's CDR3 is CASSLAGTGRSYNEQFF. The CDR3 nucleotides are TGTGCCAGCAGCTTGGCGGGGACAGGGCGGTCCTACAATGAGCAGTTCTTC.

This chain joins TRBV27 and TRBJ2-3, with D maybe TRBD2 (6 bases). Germline loops: CDR1 MNHEY, CDR2 SMNVEV (reference sequence). Between the trimmed V and J ends, which lost 6 bases and 3 bases, there was a span of 22 bases. This CDR3 comprises 17 residues. This chain's CDR3 is CASSTSGETSPTDTQYF. The DNA of the CDR3 is TGTGCCAGCAGCACCTCGGGCGAAACTAGCCCGACAGATACGCAGTATTTT.

The chain employs TRBV10-3 and TRBJ2-1; D is possibly TRBD2 (5 bases). Trimming removed 10 bases from V and 4 bases from J, with 14 bases in between. CDR1 is ENHRY, CDR2 SYGVKD, per germline. The CDR3 consists of 13 residues. CDR3 residues: CATAGGDYNEQFF. DNA for the CDR3: TGTGCCACCGCGGGTGGAGATTACAATGAGCAGTTCTTC.

This chain connects TRBV18 to TRBJ2-1, with a tentative D call TRBD2 (5 bases). V was clipped by 3 bases and J by 9 bases, with 12 bases between them. There are 13 residues in the CDR3. CDR1 KGHSH and CDR2 LQKENI come from the germline V gene. CDR3 protein: CASSPLPSSEQFF. The DNA of the CDR3 is TGTGCCAGCTCACCTCTCCCTAGCAGTGAGCAGTTCTTC.

The V and J genes are TRBV2 and TRBJ2-4; weak D call: TRBD2 (7 bases). The length of the CDR3 is 13 residues. The germline V gene has CDR1 SNHLY and CDR2 FYNNEI. The germline V and J ends were trimmed by 3 bases and 8 bases, with 11 bases remaining between them. The CDR3 DNA sequence: TGTGCCAGCAGTGAGGGAGGGGGGTACATTCAGTACTTC. Protein: CASSEGGGYIQYF.

The chain couples TRBV28 to TRBJ2-7, with a weak D call TRBD1 (6 bases). The CDR3 runs to 13 residues. Trimming left V 6 bases short and J 1 base short, with 10 bases between. Germline-derived CDR1 and CDR2 are MDHEN and SYDVKM. The CDR3 reads CASRKQGSYEQYF. The CDR3 DNA is TGTGCCAGCAGGAAGCAGGGGTCCTACGAGCAGTACTTC.

This clone was detected once. V usage is TRBV28 and J usage is TRBJ2-2, with D possibly matching TRBD1 (5 bases). The CDR3 spans 13 residues. Germline CDR1 is MDHEN and CDR2 is SYDVKM. The V and J ends lost 4 bases and 5 bases respectively, with 8 bases between them. The CDR3 DNA reads TGTGCCAGCAGTTATCCAGGGACCGGGGAGCTGTTTTTT. Translated: CASSYPGTGELFF.

V usage is TRBV5-1 and J usage is TRBJ2-2; D remains unclear. The germline V gene encodes CDR1 SGHRS and CDR2 YFSETQ. V was shortened by 1 base and J by 4 bases, with 8 bases between the two germline ends. This CDR3 is built from 14 residues. The CDR3 DNA follows: TGCGCCAGCAGCTTGTTTTCTAGCACCGGGGAGCTGTTTTTT. Residues: CASSLFSSTGELFF.

V is TRBV4-1 and J is TRBJ2-2; 8 nucleotides agree with TRBD1. CDR3 length: 14 residues. The V gene's germline CDR1 is MGHRA and CDR2 YSYEKL. V was clipped by 3 bases and J by 5 bases; unmatched bases: 2. The CDR3 loop reads CASSQGQETGELFF. As DNA, the CDR3 is TGCGCCAGCAGCCAGGGACAGGAAACCGGGGAGCTGTTTTTT.

The chain's CDR3 is CASSPHRGSYNEQFF. The CDR3 region has the DNA TGTGCCAGCAGCCCACACCGGGGATCCTACAATGAGCAGTTCTTC. The V and J genes are TRBV7-2 and TRBJ2-1, with D tentatively TRBD2 (5 bases). The germline gives CDR1 SGHTA, CDR2 FQGNSA. V lost 5 bases to trimming and J lost 1 base, with 12 bases between them. This CDR3 is 15 amino acids long.

The chain employs TRBV30 and TRBJ2-2; a weak D match, TRBD2 (5 bases). V lost 2 bases and J lost 3, with 16 bases in between. This CDR3 comprises 16 residues. The germline V gene encodes CDR1 GTSNPN and CDR2 SVGIG (reference sequence). CDR3 residues: CAWSLLLGLDTGELFF. CDR3 sequence (DNA): TGTGCCTGGAGTCTCCTACTCGGACTGGACACCGGGGAGCTGTTTTTT.

V is TRBV7-2 and J is TRBJ2-5; 10 positions agree with TRBD2. This CDR3 region has 13 residues. Germline-derived CDR1 and CDR2 are SGHTA and FQGNSA. After removal of 4 bases from V and 11 bases from J, the junction contained 7 bases not matched to a gene. CDR3 loop: CASSSSSGSEQYF. CDR3 nucleotides: TGTGCCAGCAGCTCCTCTAGCGGGAGTGAGCAGTACTTC.

The chain couples TRBV6-4 to TRBJ1-4, with unresolved D. V was clipped by 4 bases and J by 0 bases, with 9 bases between them. This CDR3 comprises 15 residues. Germline loops: CDR1 MRHNA, CDR2 SNTAGT. In DNA, the CDR3 is TGTGCCAGCAGTGGCATCAGGTCAACTAATGAAAAACTGTTTTTT. Translation: CASSGIRSTNEKLFF.

V and J are TRBV30 and TRBJ2-5; the D is unclear. This CDR3 is 12 amino acids long. Trimming removed 1 base from V and 8 bases from J, with 11 bases in between. The germline gives CDR1 GTSNPN, CDR2 SVGIG (reference sequence). The CDR3 DNA follows: TGTGCCTGGAGTGGCGGATCATATACCCAGTACTTC. Protein: CAWSGGSYTQYF.

To note about this clone: This probably arose from a read error, given a far larger clone one base away. This chain connects TRBV6-4 to TRBJ2-2, with D possibly TRBD1 on 6 matching bases. This CDR3 has 15 amino acids. Trimming cost V 3 bases and J 4 bases, with 12 bases left between them. CDR1 is MRHNA, CDR2 SNTAGT, per germline. The CDR3 region is CASSEGTRGTGELFF. For the CDR3, the DNA is TGTGCCAGCAGTGAGGGGACACGGGGCACCGGGGAGCTGTTTTTT.

CDR3 protein: CASSLDNPSDTQYF. In DNA, the CDR3 is TGTGCCAGCAGCTTAGATAATCCCTCAGATACGCAGTATTTT. The chain carries TRBV11-2 and TRBJ2-3, with D hard to call. Trimming pared 0 bases from V and 4 bases from J, leaving 8 bases between. The germline CDR1 and CDR2 sequences are SGHAT and FQNNGV. This CDR3 has 14 amino acids.

The chain employs TRBV30 and TRBJ2-7; D possibly corresponds to TRBD2 (6 bases). Trimming took off 5 bases at V and 1 base at J, with 21 bases between the two ends. The germline V gene has CDR1 GTSNPN and CDR2 SVGIG (reference sequence). CDR3 length: 16 amino acids. The CDR3 loop reads CAWAPSGFSGSYEQYF. In nucleotides, the CDR3 is TGTGCCTGGGCCCCCTCCGGATTTAGCGGTTCCTACGAGCAGTACTTC.

J is TRBJ1-4 and V is TRBV10-3; D remains ambiguous. CDR3 length: 14 residues. Germline CDR1 reads ENHRY; CDR2 reads SYGVKD. The V end lost 2 bases, the J end lost 6 bases, and 10 bases lay between the germline ends. CDR3: CAISEKGGDEKLFF. As DNA, the CDR3 is TGTGCCATCAGTGAGAAGGGCGGGGATGAAAAACTGTTTTTT.

Remarks on this clone: At one of its ends the junction is not consistent with the germline gene, which may arise from a read error. The V gene is TRBV7-9, the J gene TRBJ2-7; a weak D match, TRBD2 (5 bases). This CDR3 is 12 amino acids long. Germline V gene data show CDR1 as SEHNR and CDR2 as FQNEAQ (reference sequence). CDR3 protein: CSSRLGSGEQYF. The CDR3 nucleotides are TGTTCCAGCAGATTAGGGTCGGGGGAGCAGTACTTC. Complete variable domain (other parts from reference TRBV7-9 and TRBJ2-7): DTGVSQNPRHKITKRGQNVTFRCDPISEHNRLYWYRQTLGQGPEFLTYFQNEAQLEKSRLLSDRFSAERPKGSFSTLEIQRTEQGDSAMYLCSSRLGSGEQYFGPGTRLTVT.

The chain is built from TRBV7-9 and TRBJ2-5; 8 bases align to TRBD1. CDR3 length: 13 amino acids. V shed 5 bases and J 4 bases; nucleotides not matched to a gene: 3. The germline V gene encodes CDR1 SEHNR and CDR2 FQNEAQ (reference sequence). CDR3 region: CASSAGQGETQYF. The CDR3 DNA reads as TGTGCCAGCAGCGCAGGACAGGGAGAGACCCAGTACTTC.

This chain links TRBV5-4 with TRBJ1-2, with TRBD1 matching over 8 bases. The ends lost 4 bases at V and 8 bases at J; junction bases unmatched: 7. Germline values: CDR1 SGHNT, CDR2 YYREEE (reference sequence). The CDR3 has 13 residues. The CDR3 is CASSQGQDGGYTF. The CDR3, as DNA: TGTGCCAGCAGCCAGGGACAGGACGGGGGCTACACCTTC.

The J gene is TRBJ2-2, the V gene TRBV7-6; 7 bases align to TRBD1. V dropped 2 bases and J dropped 7; count of bases not matched to a gene: 10. Germline CDR1 reads SGHVS; CDR2 reads FNYEAQ. The CDR3 length is 16 residues. CDR3 region: CASSLIEGGAGGELFF. CDR3 bases: TGTGCCAGCAGCTTAATTGAAGGGGGCGCGGGCGGGGAGCTGTTTTTT.

The V and J genes are TRBV6-6 and TRBJ1-1, with 8 bases lining up with TRBD1. Looked up from germline, CDR1 is MNHNY and CDR2 is SVGAGI (reference sequence). The J segment lost 5 bases and the V segment lost 6 bases, leaving 8 bases of the junction unmatched. The length of the CDR3 is 14 residues. The CDR3 protein is CASRFPGGGTEAFF. As DNA, the CDR3 is TGTGCCAGCAGATTTCCAGGGGGCGGGACTGAAGCTTTCTTT.

Note on this clone: One end of the junction varies from germline; a read error may be responsible. The CDR3 reads CSSSLVEGSAFF. The CDR3 nucleotides read TGTTCCAGCAGCTTAGTCGAGGGCTCAGCTTTCTTT. V is TRBV7-9 and J is TRBJ1-1; no reliable D call. Germline V CDR1 and CDR2: SEHNR, FQNEAQ (reference sequence). The CDR3 consists of 12 residues.

The chain recombines TRBV7-2 with TRBJ1-1; 11 bases align to TRBD1. Germline CDR1 reads SGHTA; CDR2 reads FQGNSA. The V segment lost 0 bases and the J segment 6 bases; nucleotides outside the gene matches: 9. This CDR3 is 17 amino acids long. CDR3 sequence (DNA): TGTGCCAGCAGCTTAGCGAGGACAGGGGGCGATGTCTCTGAAGCTTTCTTT. Translating it yields CASSLARTGGDVSEAFF. Together with reference TRBV7-2 and TRBJ1-1, the CDR3 gives the full variable domain: GAGVSQSPSNKVTEKGKDVELRCDPISGHTALYWYRQSLGQGLEFLIYFQGNSAPDKSGLPSDRFSAERTGGSVSTLTIQRTQQEDSAVYLCASSLARTGGDVSEAFFGQGTRLTVV.

This clone was recorded a few times. At one end the junction does not follow the germline gene, possibly because of a read error. This rearrangement joins TRBV7-9 to TRBJ2-2; weak D call: TRBD2 (6 bases). This CDR3 has 17 residues. Germline V CDR1 and CDR2: SEHNR, FQNEAQ (reference sequence). The CDR3 sequence: CSSSSLGGTAGTGELFF. The CDR3, as DNA: TGTTCCAGCAGCTCCCTCGGCGGGACGGCCGGGACCGGGGAGCTGTTTTTT.

J is TRBJ2-5 and V is TRBV28; 8 nucleotides match TRBD1. The V gene's germline CDR1 is MDHEN and CDR2 SYDVKM. The J segment lost 2 bases and the V segment lost 6 bases, leaving 8 bases of the junction unmatched. The CDR3 sequence is 15 residues long. This chain's CDR3 is CASSPGQGGQETQYF. In DNA form, the CDR3 reads TGTGCCAGCAGCCCTGGACAGGGTGGGCAAGAGACCCAGTACTTC.

V gene TRBV11-2 combines with J gene TRBJ2-7; 8 bases match TRBD1. This CDR3 region has 15 residues. The J segment lost 2 bases and the V segment lost 3 bases, leaving 6 bases of the junction unmatched. Germline CDR1 is SGHAT and CDR2 is FQNNGV. CDR3 region: CASSLGTGPTYEQYF. CDR3 bases: TGTGCCAGCAGCTTGGGGACAGGACCTACCTACGAGCAGTACTTC.

The chain carries TRBV7-8 and TRBJ2-7; 10 bases agree with TRBD1. The ends lost 5 bases at V and 1 base at J; junction bases unmatched: 14. Germline V gives CDR1 SGHVS, CDR2 FQNEAQ. The CDR3 length is 18 residues. In nucleotides, the CDR3 is TGTGCCAGCAGCCCCCCCGGGACAGGGGTTTTCGTTTCCTACGAGCAGTACTTC. Its translation: CASSPPGTGVFVSYEQYF.

This clone appeared once. The chain is built from TRBV2 and TRBJ2-5; the match to TRBD1 covers 9 bases. The CDR3 consists of 16 residues. Germline V CDR1 and CDR2: SNHLY, FYNNEI. Losses at the gene ends were 5 bases for V and 5 bases for J; bases not matched to a gene: 12. The CDR3 nucleotides read TGTGCCAGCAGTTTGATGGACAGGGGCATTGGGGAGACCCAGTACTTC. Its translation is CASSLMDRGIGETQYF.

The V gene is TRBV21-1, the J gene TRBJ2-2; the table assigns TRBD1, which was not confirmed against the DNA. TRBV21-1 is an annotated pseudogene. CDR3 size: 17 residues. CDR3 protein: CASSKGGTGLNTGELFF. As DNA, the CDR3 is TGTGCCAGCAGCAAGGGGGGGACAGGGTTAAACACCGGGGAGCTGTTTTTT.